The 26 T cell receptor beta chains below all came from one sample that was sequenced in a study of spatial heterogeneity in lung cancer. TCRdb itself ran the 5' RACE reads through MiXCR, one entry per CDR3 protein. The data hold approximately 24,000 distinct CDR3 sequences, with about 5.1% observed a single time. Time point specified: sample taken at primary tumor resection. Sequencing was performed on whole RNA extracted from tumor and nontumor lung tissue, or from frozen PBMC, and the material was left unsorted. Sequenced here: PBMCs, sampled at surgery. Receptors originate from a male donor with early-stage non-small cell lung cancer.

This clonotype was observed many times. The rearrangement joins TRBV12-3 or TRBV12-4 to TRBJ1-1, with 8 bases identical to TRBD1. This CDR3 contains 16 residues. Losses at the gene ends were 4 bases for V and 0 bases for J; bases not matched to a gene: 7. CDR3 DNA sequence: TGTGCCAGCAGTTCCGGACAGGGTCTGATGAACACTGAAGCTTTCTTT. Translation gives CASSSGQGLMNTEAFF.

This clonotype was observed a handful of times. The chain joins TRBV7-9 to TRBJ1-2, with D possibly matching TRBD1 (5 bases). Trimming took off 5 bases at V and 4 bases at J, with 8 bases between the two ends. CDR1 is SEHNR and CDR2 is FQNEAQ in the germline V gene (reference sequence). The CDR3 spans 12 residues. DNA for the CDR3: TGTGCCAGCAGCGACGACAGCTATGGCTACACCTTC. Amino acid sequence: CASSDDSYGYTF.

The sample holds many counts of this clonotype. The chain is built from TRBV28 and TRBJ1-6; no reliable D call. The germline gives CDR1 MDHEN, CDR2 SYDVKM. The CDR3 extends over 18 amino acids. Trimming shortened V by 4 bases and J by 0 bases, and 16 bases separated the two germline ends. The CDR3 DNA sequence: TGTGCCAGCAGTTCCCTTCGATGGGGAAGCTCCTATAATTCACCCCTCCACTTT. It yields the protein CASSSLRWGSSYNSPLHF.

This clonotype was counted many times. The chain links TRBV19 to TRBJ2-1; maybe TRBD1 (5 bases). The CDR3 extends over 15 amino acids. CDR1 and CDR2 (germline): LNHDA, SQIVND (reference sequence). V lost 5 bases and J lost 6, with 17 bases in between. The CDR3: CASSPRLNRGNEQFF. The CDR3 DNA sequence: TGTGCCAGTAGTCCGCGCCTAAATAGGGGCAATGAGCAGTTCTTC. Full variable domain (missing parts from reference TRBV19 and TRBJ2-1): DGGITQSPKYLFRKEGQNVTLSCEQNLNHDAMYWYRQDPGQGLRLIYYSQIVNDFQKGDIAEGYSVSREKKESFPLTVTSAQKNPTAFYLCASSPRLNRGNEQFFGPGTRLTVL.

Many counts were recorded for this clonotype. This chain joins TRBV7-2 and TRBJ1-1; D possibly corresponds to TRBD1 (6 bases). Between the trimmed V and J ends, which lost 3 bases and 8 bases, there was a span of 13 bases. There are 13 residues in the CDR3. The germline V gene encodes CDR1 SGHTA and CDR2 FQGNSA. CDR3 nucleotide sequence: TGTGCCAGCAGCTTGGGCAGGGGACTAGAAGCTTTCTTT. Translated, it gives CASSLGRGLEAFF.

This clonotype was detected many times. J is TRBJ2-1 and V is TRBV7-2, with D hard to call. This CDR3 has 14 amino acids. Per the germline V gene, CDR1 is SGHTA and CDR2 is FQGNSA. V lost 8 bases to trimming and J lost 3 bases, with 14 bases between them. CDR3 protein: CASSSPWDYNEQFF. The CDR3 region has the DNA TGTGCCAGCTCATCCCCGTGGGACTACAATGAGCAGTTCTTC.

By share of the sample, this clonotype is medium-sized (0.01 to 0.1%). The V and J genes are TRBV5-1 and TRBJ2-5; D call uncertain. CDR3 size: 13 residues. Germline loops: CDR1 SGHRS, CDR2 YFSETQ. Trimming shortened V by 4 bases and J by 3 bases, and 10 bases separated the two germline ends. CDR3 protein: CASSPGPEETQYF. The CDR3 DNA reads TGCGCCAGCAGCCCTGGTCCAGAAGAGACCCAGTACTTC.

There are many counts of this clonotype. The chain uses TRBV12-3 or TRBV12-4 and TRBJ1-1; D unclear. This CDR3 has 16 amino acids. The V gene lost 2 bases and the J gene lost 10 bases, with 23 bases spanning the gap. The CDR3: CASSLNIGAAGFGAFF. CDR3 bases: TGTGCCAGCAGTTTAAATATTGGAGCTGCTGGTTTCGGAGCTTTCTTT.

The CDR3 is CSVELGQNYGYTF. The CDR3 DNA reads TGCAGCGTTGAATTGGGACAGAACTATGGCTACACCTTC. This rearrangement joins TRBV29-1 to TRBJ1-2; 7 bases align to TRBD1. The CDR3 is 13 residues long. Germline CDR1 and CDR2: SQVTM and ANQGSEA. The V and J ends lost 2 bases and 2 bases, in that order; junction bases with no gene match: 2.

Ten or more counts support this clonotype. CDR3 sequence (DNA): TGTGCCAGCAGCTCCGGACAGGGGGAACTATACGAGCAGTACTTC. This translates into CASSSGQGELYEQYF. J is TRBJ2-7 and V is TRBV11-2; 10 nucleotides line up with TRBD1. V shed 4 bases and J 4 bases; nucleotides not matched to a gene: 7. Germline CDR1 and CDR2: SGHAT and FQNNGV. This CDR3 region has 15 residues. The entire variable domain, with the rest obtained from reference TRBV11-2 and TRBJ2-7, is as follows: EAGVAQSPRYKIIEKRQSVAFWCNPISGHATLYWYQQILGQGPKLLIQFQNNGVVDDSQLPKDRFSAERLKGVDSTLKIQPAKLEDSAVYLCASSSGQGELYEQYFGPGTRLTVT.

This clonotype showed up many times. CDR3 in DNA: TGTGCCAGCAGCAAGCGGGACTCGTGGAATACGCAGTATTTT. Amino acids: CASSKRDSWNTQYF. J is TRBJ2-3 and V is TRBV7-2; TRBD2 aligns across 7 bases. V lost 5 bases and J lost 7; bases outside the gene matches: 9. Germline-derived CDR1 and CDR2 are SGHTA and FQGNSA. CDR3 length: 14 residues.

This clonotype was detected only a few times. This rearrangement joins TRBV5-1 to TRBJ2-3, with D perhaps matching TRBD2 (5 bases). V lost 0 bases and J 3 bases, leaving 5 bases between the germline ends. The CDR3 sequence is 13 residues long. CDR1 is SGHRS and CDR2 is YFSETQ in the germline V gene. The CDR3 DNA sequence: TGCGCCAGCAGCTTGGCGGGAACAGATACGCAGTATTTT. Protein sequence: CASSLAGTDTQYF.

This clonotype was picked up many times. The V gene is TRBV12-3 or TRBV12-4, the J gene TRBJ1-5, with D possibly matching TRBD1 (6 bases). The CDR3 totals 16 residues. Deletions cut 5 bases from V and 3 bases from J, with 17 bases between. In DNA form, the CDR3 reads TGTGCCAGCAGTCCCTCTTTCGGGACAAACAATCAGCCCCAGCATTTT. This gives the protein CASSPSFGTNNQPQHF.

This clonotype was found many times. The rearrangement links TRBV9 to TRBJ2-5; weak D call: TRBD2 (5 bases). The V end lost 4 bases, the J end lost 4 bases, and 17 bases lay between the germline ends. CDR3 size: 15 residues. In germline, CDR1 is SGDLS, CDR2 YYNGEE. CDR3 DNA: TGTGCCAGCAGCTTTACCGGGGTGGGGTCAGAGACCCAGTACTTC. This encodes CASSFTGVGSETQYF.

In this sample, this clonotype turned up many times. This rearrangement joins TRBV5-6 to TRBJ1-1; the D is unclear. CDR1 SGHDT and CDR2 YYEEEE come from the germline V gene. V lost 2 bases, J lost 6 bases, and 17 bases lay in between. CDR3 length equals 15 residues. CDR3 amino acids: CASSFLARWDSEAFF. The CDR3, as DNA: TGTGCCAGCAGCTTTCTAGCGCGGTGGGATTCTGAAGCTTTCTTT. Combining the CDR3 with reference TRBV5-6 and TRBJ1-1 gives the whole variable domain DAGVTQSPTHLIKTRGQQVTLRCSPKSGHDTVSWYQQALGQGPQFIFQYYEEEERQRGNFPDRFSGHQFPNYSSELNVNALLLGDSALYLCASSFLARWDSEAFFGQGTRLTVV.

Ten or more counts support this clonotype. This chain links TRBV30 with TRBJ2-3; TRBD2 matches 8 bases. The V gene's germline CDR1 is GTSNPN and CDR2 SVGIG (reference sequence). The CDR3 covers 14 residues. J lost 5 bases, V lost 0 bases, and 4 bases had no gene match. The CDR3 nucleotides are TGTGCCTGGAGTGTAGGTCTAGCGGGAGATACGCAGTATTTT. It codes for CAWSVGLAGDTQYF.

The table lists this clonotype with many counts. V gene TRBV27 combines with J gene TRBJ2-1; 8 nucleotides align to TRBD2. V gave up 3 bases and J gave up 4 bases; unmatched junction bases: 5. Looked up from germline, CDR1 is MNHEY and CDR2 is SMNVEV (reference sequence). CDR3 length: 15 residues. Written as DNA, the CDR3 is TGTGCCAGCAGTTTTGCTAGCGGGCGTTACAATGAGCAGTTCTTC. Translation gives CASSFASGRYNEQFF.

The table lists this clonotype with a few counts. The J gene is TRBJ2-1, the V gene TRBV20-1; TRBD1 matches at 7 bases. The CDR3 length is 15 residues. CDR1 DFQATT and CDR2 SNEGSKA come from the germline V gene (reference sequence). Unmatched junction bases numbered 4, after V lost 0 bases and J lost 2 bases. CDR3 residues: CSARDYGQAYNEQFF. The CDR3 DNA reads TGCAGTGCTAGAGATTATGGACAGGCCTACAATGAGCAGTTCTTC.

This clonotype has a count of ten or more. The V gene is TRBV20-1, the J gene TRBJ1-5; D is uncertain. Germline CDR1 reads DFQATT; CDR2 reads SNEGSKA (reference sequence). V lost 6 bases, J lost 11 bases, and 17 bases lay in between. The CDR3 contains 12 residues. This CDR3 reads CSAKSGGTAQHF. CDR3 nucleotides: TGCAGTGCCAAGTCGGGAGGCACAGCCCAGCATTTT.

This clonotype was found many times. CDR3 loop: CASSPSSLTAPDTQYF. Written as DNA, the CDR3 is TGTGCCAGCTCACCATCGAGCCTCACAGCACCAGATACGCAGTATTTT. J is TRBJ2-3 and V is TRBV18; D not resolved. The CDR3 spans 16 residues. Germline CDR1 and CDR2: KGHSH and LQKENI. Trimming cost V 2 bases and J 4 bases, with 16 bases left between them. Based on the CDR3 plus reference TRBV18 and TRBJ2-3, the full variable domain is NAGVMQNPRHLVRRRGQEARLRCSPMKGHSHVYWYRQLPEEGLKFMVYLQKENIIDESGMPKERFSAEFPKEGPSILRIQQVVRGDSAAYFCASSPSSLTAPDTQYFGPGTRLTVL.

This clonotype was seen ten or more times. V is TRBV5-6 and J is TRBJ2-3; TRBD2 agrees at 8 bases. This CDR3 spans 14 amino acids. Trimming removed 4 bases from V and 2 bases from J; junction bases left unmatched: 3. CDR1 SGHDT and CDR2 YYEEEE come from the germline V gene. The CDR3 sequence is CASSRSGNTDTQYF. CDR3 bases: TGTGCCAGCAGCCGTAGCGGGAACACAGATACGCAGTATTTT.

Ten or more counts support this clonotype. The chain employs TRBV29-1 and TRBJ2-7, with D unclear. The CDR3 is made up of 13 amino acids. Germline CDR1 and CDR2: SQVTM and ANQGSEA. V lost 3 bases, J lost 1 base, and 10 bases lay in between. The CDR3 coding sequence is TGCAGCGTTGAGCTGGCCTCATCCTACGAGCAGTACTTC. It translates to CSVELASSYEQYF.

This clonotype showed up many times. In DNA form, the CDR3 reads TGTGCCAGCAGTTACACGAGGACCCGCGAGCAGTACTTC. Translating it yields CASSYTRTREQYF. The chain recombines TRBV6-5 with TRBJ2-7, with D hard to call. CDR1 is MNHEY and CDR2 is SVGAGI in the germline V gene. The length of the CDR3 is 13 residues. Trimming took off 2 bases at V and 6 bases at J, with 11 bases between the two ends.

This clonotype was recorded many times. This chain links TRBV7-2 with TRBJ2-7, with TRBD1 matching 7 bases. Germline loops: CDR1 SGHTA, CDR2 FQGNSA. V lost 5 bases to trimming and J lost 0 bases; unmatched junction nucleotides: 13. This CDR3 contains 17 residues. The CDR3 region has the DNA TGTGCCAGCAGCCGAGGGATCTCCGACAGGGTCTCCTACGAGCAGTACTTC. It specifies CASSRGISDRVSYEQYF.

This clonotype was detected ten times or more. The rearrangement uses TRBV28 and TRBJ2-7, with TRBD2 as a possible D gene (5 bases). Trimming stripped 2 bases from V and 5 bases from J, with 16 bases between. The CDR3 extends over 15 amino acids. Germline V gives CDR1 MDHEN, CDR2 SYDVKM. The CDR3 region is CASSLPGGQRHEQYF. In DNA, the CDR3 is TGTGCCAGCAGTTTACCCGGAGGTCAGAGGCACGAGCAGTACTTC.

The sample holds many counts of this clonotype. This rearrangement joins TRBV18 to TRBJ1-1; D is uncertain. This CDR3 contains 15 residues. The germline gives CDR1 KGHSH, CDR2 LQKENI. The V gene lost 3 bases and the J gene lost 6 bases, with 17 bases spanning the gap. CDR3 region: CASSPAGEVGPEAFF. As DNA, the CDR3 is TGTGCCAGCTCACCCGCTGGAGAGGTTGGGCCTGAAGCTTTCTTT. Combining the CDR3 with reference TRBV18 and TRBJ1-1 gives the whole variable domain NAGVMQNPRHLVRRRGQEARLRCSPMKGHSHVYWYRQLPEEGLKFMVYLQKENIIDESGMPKERFSAEFPKEGPSILRIQQVVRGDSAAYFCASSPAGEVGPEAFFGQGTRLTVV.